Detailed here is one T cell receptor beta chain. The assay was immunoSEQ multiplex PCR, and TCRdb's table has in-frame clones only and misses some. Among a few million clones listed, approximately 93% were seen once. The germline V gene encodes CDR1 SGHTA and CDR2 FQGNSA. The CDR3 has 17 amino acids. The V segment lost 5 bases and the J segment 2 bases; nucleotides outside the gene matches: 11. The data stem from a study of shared clonotypes between healthy human individuals. This clonotype originated in a man aged 18 to 29 in good health. Some clones in this sample may be carry-over from other donors' samples. The chain combines TRBV7-2 with TRBJ2-1; 8 nucleotides match TRBD2. The sample comprised naive CD4+ T cells from PBMCs. Subset defined: CD45RA+ positively selected. CDR3 nucleotide sequence: TGTGCCAGCAGCCCACCGAGCCGGGAGGGCCCCTACAATGAGCAGTTCTTC. This encodes CASSPPSREGPYNEQFF.